This record concerns one T cell receptor beta chain sequence. Its target is unknown. Repertoires were generated with immunoSEQ multiplex PCR, while TCRdb's copy carries only in-frame clones and drops some. The repertoire holds roughly 180,000 clones, more than 85% seen once, with about 3.5% in the top ten. This record comes from a study of T cell responses to AZD1222 COVID-19 vaccine. From germline, CDR1 is SGHRS and CDR2 YFSETQ. There are 13 residues in the CDR3. V lost 5 bases, J lost 2 bases, and 3 bases stayed unmatched. General study results and limits: All repertoire sampling was performed exclusively after the peak T cell response. The donors showed a predominance of white British ancestry and of females, with possible underestimation of clonal diversity. With dominance at 160-218 and 743-854, vaccine-associated CD4 TCRs spanned spike.

Second doses were pooled across both intervals (about 4 or about 12 weeks). This sequence was found in an adult who received the AZD1222 COVID-19 vaccine. This chain connects TRBV5-1 to TRBJ2-7; 8 bases map to TRBD1. This specimen was peripheral blood, taken 28 days after the second AZD1222 dose. The CDR3 DNA reads TGCGCCAGCAGACGGACAGGGACCTACGAGCAGTACTTC. Its translation: CASRRTGTYEQYF.